This is a list of T cell receptor beta chains from one sample in a study of beta chain features in type 1 diabetes. The method was immunoSEQ multiplex PCR; TCRdb's version includes in-frame clones alone and lacks a portion of them. The sample records about 130,000 clones, around a tenth being singletons. The source material was central memory CD4+ T cells from blood. The receptor set was obtained from a man in his late teens or twenties in good health. Both conserved end residues are part of each CDR3. Fields, in order: D gene, V gene, clone size, J gene, CDR3 protein, CDR3 DNA. The D gene is left open where the match is weak. Clone size is shown for a subset of rows, as once, few, many or a class of expanded clone.

NA	TRBV6-6	few	TRBJ1-3	CASVSGERGNTIYF	TGTGCCAGCGTTTCAGGGGAGAGAGGAAACACCATATATTTT
NA	TRBV5-1	few	TRBJ2-1	CASSLRGGLDEQFF	TGCGCCAGCAGCTTGAGGGGGGGCCTCGATGAGCAGTTCTTC
NA	TRBV6-5	few	TRBJ2-1	CASSYSVLGGEQFF	TGTGCCAGCAGTTACTCTGTGCTAGGAGGTGAGCAGTTCTTC
NA	TRBV27	few	TRBJ2-3	CASSLVYQADTQYF	TGTGCCAGCAGTTTAGTTTATCAGGCAGATACGCAGTATTTT
NA	TRBV25-1	NA	TRBJ1-6	CASSEDRSPLHF	TGTGCCAGCAGTGAGGACAGATCACCCCTCCACTTT
NA	TRBV6-1	NA	TRBJ1-6	CASSEQGSNSPLHF	TGTGCCAGCAGTGAACAGGGGTCCAATTCACCCCTCCACTTT
NA	TRBV18	NA	TRBJ2-2	CASSPPAPRNRDTGELFF	TGTGCCAGCTCACCACCGGCACCTCGGAACAGGGACACCGGGGAGCTGTTTTTT
NA	TRBV4-1	few	TRBJ1-2	CASSQEDSFGYGYTF	TGCGCCAGCAGCCAAGAAGACAGCTTCGGCTATGGCTACACCTTC
NA	TRBV11-2	few	TRBJ2-2	CASRPGAKAVGTGELFF	TGTGCCAGCAGGCCCGGTGCGAAGGCGGTGGGCACCGGGGAGCTGTTTTTT
NA	TRBV5-1	few	TRBJ2-1	CASSLAPDTIEQFF	TGCGCCAGCAGCTTGGCCCCCGACACAATTGAGCAGTTCTTC
NA	TRBV7-2	NA	TRBJ1-5	CASSSHQGNQPQHF	TGTGCCAGCAGCTCTCACCAGGGGAATCAGCCCCAGCATTTT
NA	TRBV2	few	TRBJ2-1	CASSETALSYNEQFF	TGTGCCAGCAGTGAAACAGCCCTTTCCTACAATGAGCAGTTCTTC
NA	TRBV5-1	few	TRBJ1-1	CASWTENTEAFF	TGCGCCAGCTGGACAGAGAACACTGAAGCTTTCTTT
NA	TRBV5-1	NA	TRBJ2-1	CASSLVTPGRNEQFF	TGCGCCAGCAGCTTGGTAACGCCAGGGCGAAATGAGCAGTTCTTC
TRBD2	TRBV2	NA	TRBJ2-3	CASREEASGAQYF	TGTGCCAGCAGGGAGGAGGCTAGCGGGGCGCAGTATTTT
TRBD1	TRBV14	few	TRBJ1-2	CASSHNRGLGYGYTF	TGTGCCAGCAGCCACAACAGGGGGCTGGGGTATGGCTACACCTTC
TRBD2	TRBV7-6	few	TRBJ2-3	CASSPGLAGSTDTQYF	TGTGCCAGCAGCCCAGGACTAGCGGGGAGCACAGATACGCAGTATTTT
TRBD1	TRBV2	NA	TRBJ2-4	CASSQEAGGNIQYF	TGTGCCAGCAGTCAGGAGGCAGGGGGCAACATTCAGTACTTC
NA	TRBV14	few	TRBJ1-1	CASSHFGRTLNTEAFF	TGTGCCAGCAGCCATTTCGGACGGACACTGAACACTGAAGCTTTCTTT
TRBD2	TRBV7-2	NA	TRBJ2-3	CASTDGTSGGDTQYF	TGTGCCAGCACCGATGGGACTAGCGGGGGAGATACGCAGTATTTT
NA	TRBV6-6	NA	TRBJ1-2	CASTPGGAWGYTF	TGTGCCAGCACCCCGGGGGGGGCGTGGGGCTACACCTTC
TRBD2	TRBV7-2	NA	TRBJ2-3	CASSLGKRGANSSTDTQYF	TGTGCCAGCAGCTTAGGAAAGCGGGGGGCCAACTCGAGCACAGATACGCAGTATTTT
TRBD1	TRBV5-1	NA	TRBJ2-7	CASSITPGQGYEQYF	TGCGCCAGCAGCATAACCCCGGGACAGGGCTACGAGCAGTACTTC
NA	TRBV19	NA	TRBJ1-1	CASSIPRLNTEAFF	TGTGCCAGTAGTATCCCCAGGTTGAACACTGAAGCTTTCTTT
TRBD1	TRBV6-5	NA	TRBJ2-7	CASMGTGGEQYF	TGTGCCAGCATGGGAACAGGGGGAGAGCAGTACTTC
NA	TRBV2	few	TRBJ1-2	CASSPPRPGDGYTF	TGTGCCAGCAGTCCGCCAAGGCCGGGAGATGGCTACACCTTC
NA	TRBV9	few	TRBJ1-2	CASSGAFSSYTF	TGTGCCAGCAGCGGGGCCTTCTCGAGCTACACCTTC
TRBD2	TRBV9	many	TRBJ2-2	CASSAGLAVSNTGELFF	TGTGCCAGCAGCGCGGGACTAGCGGTATCGAACACCGGGGAGCTGTTTTTT
TRBD2	TRBV7-2	few	TRBJ2-3	CASSTGLAGGTDTQYF	TGTGCCAGCAGCACGGGACTAGCGGGGGGGACAGATACGCAGTATTTT
NA	TRBV7-2	NA	TRBJ1-2	CASSLGARNNYGYTF	TGTGCCAGCAGCTTAGGGGCCAGGAACAACTATGGCTACACCTTC
NA	TRBV19	few	TRBJ1-2	CASSFLADYGYTF	TGTGCCAGTAGTTTCTTAGCAGACTATGGCTACACCTTC
TRBD1	TRBV9	NA	TRBJ1-4	CASSVLGQGNEKLFF	TGTGCCAGCAGCGTACTGGGACAGGGTAATGAAAAACTGTTTTTT
TRBD1	TRBV13	many	TRBJ2-2	CASSLTGANTGELFF	TGTGCCAGCAGCTTGACAGGGGCTAACACCGGGGAGCTGTTTTTT
NA	TRBV27	few	TRBJ2-7	CASSLREGAYEQYF	TGTGCCAGCAGTCTCCGAGAGGGGGCCTACGAGCAGTACTTC
NA	TRBV5-1	few	TRBJ2-2	CASSRGLPGAGELFF	TGCGCCAGCAGCCGGGGTCTCCCGGGCGCCGGGGAGCTGTTTTTT
NA	TRBV15	NA	TRBJ2-7	CATSREQVAYEQYF	TGTGCCACCAGCAGAGAACAGGTGGCCTACGAGCAGTACTTC
TRBD1	TRBV13	few	TRBJ1-1	CASSLGSRGTEAFF	TGTGCCAGCAGCTTAGGCTCCAGGGGGACTGAAGCTTTCTTT
TRBD2	TRBV9	NA	TRBJ2-3	CASSVAGGSTDTQYF	TGTGCCAGCAGCGTGGCGGGGGGAAGCACAGATACGCAGTATTTT
NA	TRBV18	few	TRBJ2-1	CASSPPGRDYNEQFF	TGTGCCAGCTCACCACCGGGCAGGGACTACAATGAGCAGTTCTTC
NA	TRBV6-1	NA	TRBJ2-6	CASVSGFGANVLTF	TGTGCCAGCGTAAGCGGGTTTGGGGCCAACGTCCTGACTTTC
NA	TRBV2	few	TRBJ2-2	CASRGRTNTGELFF	TGTGCCAGCAGGGGGAGAACGAACACCGGGGAGCTGTTTTTT
TRBD2	TRBV4-3	NA	TRBJ2-1	CASSQVSAGHNEQFF	TGCGCCAGCAGCCAAGTATCAGCGGGACACAATGAGCAGTTCTTC
TRBD1	TRBV18	few	TRBJ2-5	CASSPRDRGQETQYF	TGTGCCAGCTCACCACGGGACAGGGGGCAAGAGACCCAGTACTTC
NA	TRBV11-2	NA	TRBJ2-3	CASSPSTDTQYF	TGTGCCAGCAGCCCTAGCACAGATACGCAGTATTTT